These 24 T cell receptor beta chains were all obtained from the same sample, sequenced in a study of blood T cell repertoires in COVID-19. Sequencing was performed with immunoSEQ multiplex PCR; in TCRdb, only in-frame clones are kept and a portion is missing. The data contain around 94,000 clones, nearly 90% of them singletons. Sample: peripheral blood. Receptors originate from a man aged 45-65 years with active COVID-19.

This clone was found once. V and J are TRBV4-2 and TRBJ2-6; TRBD1 is a possible D gene (6 bases). Trimming took off 4 bases at V and 0 bases at J, with 13 bases between the two ends. CDR1 and CDR2 from the germline V gene are LGHNA and YNFKEQ. The CDR3 totals 17 residues. The CDR3 loop reads CASSRGDIFSGANVLTF. The CDR3 bases are TGTGCCAGCAGCCGAGGGGACATTTTCTCTGGGGCCAACGTCCTGACTTTC.

V and J are TRBV2 and TRBJ2-5, with 9 nucleotides matching TRBD2. Trimming removed 6 bases from V and 5 bases from J; junction bases left unmatched: 4. The length of the CDR3 is 13 residues. Germline V gene lookup returns CDR1 SNHLY and CDR2 FYNNEI. CDR3: CASRFSGGETQYF. The CDR3 nucleotides are TGTGCCAGCAGATTTAGCGGGGGCGAGACCCAGTACTTC.

J is TRBJ1-6 and V is TRBV5-1; a weak D match, TRBD1 (6 bases). Trimming left V 4 bases short and J 10 bases short, with 18 bases between. From germline, CDR1 is SGHRS and CDR2 YFSETQ. This CDR3 comprises 15 residues. CDR3 nucleotide sequence: TGCGCCAGCAGCCAAACGACGGGGACATACTCACCCCTCCACTTT. It codes for CASSQTTGTYSPLHF.

The chain recombines TRBV6-1 with TRBJ2-3; 8 nucleotides match TRBD1. The germline gives CDR1 MNHNS, CDR2 SASEGT. The V gene end was trimmed by 3 bases and the J gene end by 7 bases; junction bases not matched to a gene: 6. The CDR3 sequence is 14 residues long. The CDR3: CASSEATGAYTQYF. The CDR3 DNA follows: TGTGCCAGCAGTGAGGCGACAGGGGCCTATACGCAGTATTTT.

This clone was detected only a few times. CDR3 residues: CASSTRTSGDTGELFF. The CDR3 DNA follows: TGTGCCAGCAGTACCCGGACTAGCGGGGATACCGGGGAGCTGTTTTTT. V gene TRBV6-2 or TRBV6-3 combines with J gene TRBJ2-2; TRBD2 matches 12 bases. The CDR3 sequence is 16 residues long. CDR1 and CDR2 from the germline V gene are MNHEY and SVGEGT. The J segment lost 5 bases and the V segment lost 5 bases, leaving 6 bases of the junction unmatched.

About this clone itself: Mismatch with germline at one junction end may stem from a read error. This chain uses TRBV6-5 with TRBJ2-1; possibly TRBD2 for D (6 bases). This CDR3 has 12 residues. Germline V gene data show CDR1 as MNHEY and CDR2 as SVGAGI. The CDR3 loop is CETGGNYNEQFF. In DNA, the CDR3 is TGCGAGACCGGGGGAAACTACAATGAGCAGTTCTTC.

The count of this clone is one. This chain joins TRBV2 and TRBJ2-1, with D unclear. Trimming left V 10 bases short and J 3 bases short, with 7 bases between. The CDR3 totals 11 residues. Per the germline V gene, CDR1 is SNHLY and CDR2 is FYNNEI. CDR3 in DNA: TGTGCCACCTGTCTCTACAATGAGCAGTTCTTC. Its protein product is CATCLYNEQFF. Full variable domain (rest looked up from reference TRBV2 and TRBJ2-1): EPEVTQTPSHQVTQMGQEVILRCVPISNHLYFYWYRQILGQKVEFLVSFYNNEISEKSEIFDDQFSVERPDGSNFTLKIRSTKLEDSAMYFCATCLYNEQFFGPGTRLTVL.

This clone was seen only once. The V gene is TRBV27, the J gene TRBJ1-6, with D possibly matching TRBD1 (5 bases). V lost 4 bases, J lost 6 bases, and 10 bases lay in between. Per germline, CDR1 MNHEY and CDR2 SMNVEV (reference sequence). The CDR3 sequence is 14 residues long. This CDR3 is CASSSRAANSPLHF. DNA of the CDR3: TGTGCCAGCAGTTCCAGGGCGGCTAATTCACCCCTCCACTTT.

The chain has TRBV6-2 or TRBV6-3 and TRBJ1-2; TRBD1 matches at 9 bases. The V gene's germline CDR1 is MNHEY and CDR2 SVGEGT. The junction had 5 bases not matched to a gene; V was cut back by 2 bases and J by 7 bases. The CDR3 is made up of 14 amino acids. The DNA for the CDR3 is TGTGCCAGCAGTTACGGACAGGGGAGTTTTGGCTACACCTTC. Translating it yields CASSYGQGSFGYTF.

V and J are TRBV25-1 and TRBJ1-6; no clear D. Germline lookup yields CDR1 MGHDK and CDR2 SYGVNS. This CDR3 spans 13 amino acids. V dropped 8 bases and J dropped 7 bases, with 12 bases sitting between them. CDR3 coding DNA: TGTGCCAGCCTTCGGGGTCCAAATTCACCCCTCCACTTT. This encodes CASLRGPNSPLHF.

This clone appeared once. The V and J genes are TRBV6-5 and TRBJ2-3; D possibly corresponds to TRBD1 (7 bases). In germline, CDR1 is MNHEY, CDR2 SVGAGI. The CDR3 loop spans 13 amino acids. CDR3 DNA sequence: TGTGCGGGGGGACAGAGTAGCACAGATACGCAGTATTTT. Translated, it gives CAGGQSSTDTQYF.

The rearrangement uses TRBV6-4 and TRBJ2-7, with TRBD1 as a possible D gene (6 bases). The CDR3 is 13 residues long. Germline CDR1 is MRHNA and CDR2 is SNTAGT. The V end was cut by 6 bases, the J end by 3 bases, with 12 bases between. The CDR3 sequence is CASSEIGGYEQYF. In nucleotides, the CDR3 is TGTGCCAGCAGCGAAATAGGGGGCTACGAGCAGTACTTC.

This clone was detected a few times. This rearrangement joins TRBV5-6 to TRBJ1-5, with D unclear. V lost 0 bases and J lost 1, with 8 bases in between. The germline V gene has CDR1 SGHDT and CDR2 YYEEEE. The CDR3 sequence is 15 residues long. The CDR3 here is CASSLGRRSNQPQHF. DNA of the CDR3: TGTGCCAGCAGCTTGGGAAGGAGGAGCAATCAGCCCCAGCATTTT.

This chain links TRBV4-1 with TRBJ2-2, with D possibly TRBD1 on 5 matching bases. CDR3 length: 15 residues. Trimming cost V 4 bases and J 7 bases, with 16 bases left between them. CDR1 is MGHRA and CDR2 is YSYEKL in the germline V gene. The CDR3 spells CASSPGHSRGGELFF. CDR3 nucleotide sequence: TGCGCCAGCAGCCCAGGACACTCCAGAGGCGGGGAGCTGTTTTTT.

The chain is built from TRBV27 and TRBJ2-7, with 11 bases that match TRBD1. The V segment lost 6 bases and the J segment 2 bases; nucleotides outside the gene matches: 6. CDR3 length: 15 amino acids. CDR1 is MNHEY and CDR2 is SMNVEV in the germline V gene (reference sequence). The CDR3 sequence is CASRLGQGATYEQYF. DNA of the CDR3: TGTGCCAGCAGACTTGGACAGGGGGCCACCTACGAGCAGTACTTC.

The rearrangement links TRBV3-1 (or the pseudogene TRBV3-2) to TRBJ1-3; D remains ambiguous. The CDR3 has 12 amino acids. The germline CDR1 and CDR2 sequences are LGHDT and YNNKEL (reference sequence). V was shortened by 6 bases and J by 3 bases, with 6 bases between the two germline ends. This CDR3 is CASSSRGNTIYF. Written as DNA, the CDR3 is TGTGCCAGCAGTTCCCGTGGAAACACCATATATTTT.

The chain links TRBV7-3 to TRBJ2-6; 7 nucleotides line up with TRBD1. Per the germline V gene, CDR1 is SGHTA and CDR2 is FQGTGA. This CDR3 spans 19 amino acids. The ends lost 5 bases at V and 2 bases at J; junction bases unmatched: 15. The CDR3 DNA reads TGTGCCAGCAGCCCCAGTGGCAGGGGGAAAGGAACTGGGGCCAACGTCCTGACTTTC. Translating gives CASSPSGRGKGTGANVLTF. The variable domain in full, with the rest retrieved from reference TRBV7-3 and TRBJ2-6, is GAGVSQTPSNKVTEKGKYVELRCDPISGHTALYWYRQSLGQGPEFLIYFQGTGAADDSGLPNDRFFAVRPEGSVSTLKIQRTERGDSAVYLCASSPSGRGKGTGANVLTFGAGSRLTVL.

This chain links TRBV12-3 or TRBV12-4 with TRBJ1-2; 7 bases map to TRBD1. The V gene end was trimmed by 3 bases and the J gene end by 7 bases; junction bases not matched to a gene: 2. This CDR3 region has 12 residues. In nucleotides, the CDR3 is TGTGCCAGCAGTTTCGACAGGGTTGGCTACACCTTC. This encodes CASSFDRVGYTF.

Only a few counts were recorded for this clone. The rearrangement uses TRBV5-1 and TRBJ2-7; D is unclear. Germline V gene sequence: CDR1 SGHRS, CDR2 YFSETQ. The CDR3 totals 13 residues. Between the trimmed V and J ends, which lost 2 bases and 10 bases, there was a span of 16 bases. CDR3 bases: TGCGCCAGCAGCTTATCATCAGAGGCCAATCAGTACTTC. Encoded protein: CASSLSSEANQYF.

The rearrangement links TRBV7-2 to TRBJ2-4; TRBD2 matches at 7 bases. The CDR3 is made up of 19 amino acids. V was pared by 5 bases and J by 0 bases, with 16 bases of the junction left unmatched. Germline lookup yields CDR1 SGHTA and CDR2 FQGNSA. In nucleotides, the CDR3 is TGTGCCAGCAGCCCACACGGGGGGTCTTACGTACTAGCCAAAAACATTCAGTACTTC. Encoded protein: CASSPHGGSYVLAKNIQYF.

The chain uses TRBV19 and TRBJ1-5; possibly TRBD1 for D (5 bases). The CDR3 is 16 amino acids. Between the trimmed V and J ends, which lost 1 base and 6 bases, there was a span of 16 bases. Germline V gene lookup returns CDR1 LNHDA and CDR2 SQIVND (reference sequence). CDR3 nucleotide sequence: TGTGCCAGTAGTATAGGAACAGGAGGGTATGGTCAGCCCCAGCATTTT. Translating it yields CASSIGTGGYGQPQHF.

This clone appeared a few times. V is TRBV7-9 and J is TRBJ1-5; D is perhaps TRBD1 (6 bases). Trimming cost V 5 bases and J 5 bases, with 22 bases left between them. The CDR3 consists of 17 residues. CDR1 and CDR2 from the germline V gene are SEHNR and FQNEAQ (reference sequence). This CDR3 is CASSHPPGAPGYQPQHF. The CDR3 nucleotides are TGTGCCAGCAGCCACCCCCCAGGGGCCCCTGGGTATCAGCCCCAGCATTTT.

The chain employs TRBV7-2 and TRBJ2-7; possible D gene TRBD1, 6 bases. Germline assignment: CDR1 SGHTA and CDR2 FQGNSA. Trimming shortened V by 1 base and J by 2 bases, and 9 bases separated the two germline ends. The CDR3 has 14 amino acids. CDR3 loop: CASSLVQGTYEQYF. The CDR3, as DNA: TGTGCCAGCAGCTTAGTCCAGGGGACCTACGAGCAGTACTTC.

The chain is built from TRBV5-1 and TRBJ2-5; D is possibly TRBD1 (6 bases). The CDR3 totals 14 residues. CDR1 and CDR2 (germline): SGHRS, YFSETQ. Trimming took off 4 bases at V and 4 bases at J, with 14 bases between the two ends. CDR3 protein: CASSPLAQGETQYF. Here the CDR3 DNA reads TGCGCCAGCAGCCCCCTAGCACAGGGAGAGACCCAGTACTTC.